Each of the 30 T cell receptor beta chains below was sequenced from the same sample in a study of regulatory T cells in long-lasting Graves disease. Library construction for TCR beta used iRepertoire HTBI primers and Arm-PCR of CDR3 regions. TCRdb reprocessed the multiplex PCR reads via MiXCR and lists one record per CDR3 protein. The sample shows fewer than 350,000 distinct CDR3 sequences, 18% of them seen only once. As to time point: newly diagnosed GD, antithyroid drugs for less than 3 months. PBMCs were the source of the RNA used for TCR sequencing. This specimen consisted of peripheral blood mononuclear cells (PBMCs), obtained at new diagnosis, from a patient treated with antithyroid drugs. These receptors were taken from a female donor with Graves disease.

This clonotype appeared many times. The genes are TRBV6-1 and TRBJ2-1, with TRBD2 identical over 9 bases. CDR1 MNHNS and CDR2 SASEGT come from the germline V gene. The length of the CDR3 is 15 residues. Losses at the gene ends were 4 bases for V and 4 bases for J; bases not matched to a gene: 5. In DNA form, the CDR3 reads TGTGCCAGCAGTGGAGGGACTAGCCGATACAATGAGCAGTTCTTC. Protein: CASSGGTSRYNEQFF.

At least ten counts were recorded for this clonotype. DNA for the CDR3: TGTGCCAGCCGGGGACAGGGGTACACCGGGGAGCTGTTTTTT. Its protein product is CASRGQGYTGELFF. The chain employs TRBV28 and TRBJ2-2; 10 nucleotides agree with TRBD1. Germline CDR1 and CDR2: MDHEN and SYDVKM. The CDR3 loop spans 14 amino acids. With V trimmed by 8 bases and J by 3 bases, 3 bases remained unmatched.

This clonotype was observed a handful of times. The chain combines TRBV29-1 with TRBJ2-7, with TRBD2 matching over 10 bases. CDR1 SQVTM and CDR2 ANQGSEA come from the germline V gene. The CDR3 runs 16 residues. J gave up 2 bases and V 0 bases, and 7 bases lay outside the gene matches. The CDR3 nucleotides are TGCAGCGTTGAAGATCGGGCTAGCGGGAGTCCCTACGAGCAGTACTTC. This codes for CSVEDRASGSPYEQYF.

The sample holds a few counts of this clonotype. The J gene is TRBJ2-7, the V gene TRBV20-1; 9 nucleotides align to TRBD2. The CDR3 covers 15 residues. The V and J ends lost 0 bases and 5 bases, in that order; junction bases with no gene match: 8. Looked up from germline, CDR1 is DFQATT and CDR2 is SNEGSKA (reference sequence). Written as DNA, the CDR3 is TGCAGTGCTAGAGATCCGCGGGAGGGTCCCCACGAGCAGTACTTC. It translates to CSARDPREGPHEQYF.

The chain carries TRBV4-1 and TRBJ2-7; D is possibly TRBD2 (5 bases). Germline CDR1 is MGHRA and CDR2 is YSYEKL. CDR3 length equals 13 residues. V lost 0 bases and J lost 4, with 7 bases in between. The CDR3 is CASSQDGEYEQYF. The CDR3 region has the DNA TGCGCCAGCAGCCAAGATGGGGAGTACGAGCAGTACTTC.

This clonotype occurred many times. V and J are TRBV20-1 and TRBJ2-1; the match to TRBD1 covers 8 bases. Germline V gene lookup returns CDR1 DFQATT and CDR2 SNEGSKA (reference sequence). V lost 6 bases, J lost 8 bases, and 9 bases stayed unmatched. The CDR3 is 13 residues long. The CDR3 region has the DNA TGCAGTGCCCCTCGACAGGGGATCGATGAGCAGTTCTTC. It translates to CSAPRQGIDEQFF.

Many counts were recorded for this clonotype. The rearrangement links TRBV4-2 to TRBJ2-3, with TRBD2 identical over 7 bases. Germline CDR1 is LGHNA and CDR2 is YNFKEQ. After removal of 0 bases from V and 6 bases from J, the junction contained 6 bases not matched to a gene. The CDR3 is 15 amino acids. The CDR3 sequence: CASSQELGGPDTQYF. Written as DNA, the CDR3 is TGTGCCAGCAGCCAAGAGCTGGGAGGGCCTGATACGCAGTATTTT.

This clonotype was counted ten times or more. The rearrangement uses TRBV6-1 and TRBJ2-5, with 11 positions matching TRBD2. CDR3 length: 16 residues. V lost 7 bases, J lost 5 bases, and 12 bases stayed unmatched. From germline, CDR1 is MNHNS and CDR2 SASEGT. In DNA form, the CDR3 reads TGTGCCAGCAAATTACTAGCGGGAGCCTTGGGGGAGACCCAGTACTTC. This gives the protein CASKLLAGALGETQYF.

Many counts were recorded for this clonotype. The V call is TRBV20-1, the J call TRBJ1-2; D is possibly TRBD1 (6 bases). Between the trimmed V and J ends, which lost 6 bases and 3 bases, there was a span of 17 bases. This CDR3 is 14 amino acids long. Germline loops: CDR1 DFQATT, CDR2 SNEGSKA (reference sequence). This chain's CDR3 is CSARRGGLDYGYTF. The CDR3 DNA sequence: TGCAGTGCGCGGCGTGGGGGCCTGGACTATGGCTACACCTTC.

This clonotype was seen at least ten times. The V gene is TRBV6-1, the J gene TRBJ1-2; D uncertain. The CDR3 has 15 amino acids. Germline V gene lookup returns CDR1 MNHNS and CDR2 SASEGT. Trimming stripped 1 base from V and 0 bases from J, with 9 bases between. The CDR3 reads CASSEGSLSNYGYTF. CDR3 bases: TGTGCCAGCAGTGAAGGGAGCCTATCTAACTATGGCTACACCTTC.

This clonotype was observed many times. CDR3 protein: CASSARTSDEQYF. CDR3 bases: TGTGCCAGCAGCGCCCGGACTAGCGACGAGCAGTACTTC. The V gene is TRBV9, the J gene TRBJ2-7; 9 bases are shared with TRBD2. The V segment lost 3 bases and the J segment 5 bases; nucleotides outside the gene matches: 3. The CDR3 contains 13 residues. Per germline, CDR1 SGDLS and CDR2 YYNGEE.

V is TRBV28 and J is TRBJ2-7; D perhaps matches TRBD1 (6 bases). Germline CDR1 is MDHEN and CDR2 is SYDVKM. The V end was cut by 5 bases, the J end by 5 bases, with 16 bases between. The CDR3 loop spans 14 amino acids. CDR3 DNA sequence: TGTGCCAGCAGTCTCGGACAGAGAATTAACGAGCAGTACTTC. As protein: CASSLGQRINEQYF.

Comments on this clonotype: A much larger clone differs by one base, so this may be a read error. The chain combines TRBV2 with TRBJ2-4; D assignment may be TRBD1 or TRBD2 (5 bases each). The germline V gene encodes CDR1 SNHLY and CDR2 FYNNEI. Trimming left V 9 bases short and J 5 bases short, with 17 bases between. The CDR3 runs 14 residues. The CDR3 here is CASGAAGSENIQYF. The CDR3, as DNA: TGTGCCAGTGGAGCGGCAGGGAGCGAAAACATTCAGTACTTC.

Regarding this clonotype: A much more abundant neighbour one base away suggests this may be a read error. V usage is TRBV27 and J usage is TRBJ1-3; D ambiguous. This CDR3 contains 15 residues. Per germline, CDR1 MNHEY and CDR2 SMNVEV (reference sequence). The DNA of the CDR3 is TGTGCCAGCAGGCCAGGCGGTCTCTCTGGAAACGCCATATATTTT. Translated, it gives CASRPGGLSGNAIYF.

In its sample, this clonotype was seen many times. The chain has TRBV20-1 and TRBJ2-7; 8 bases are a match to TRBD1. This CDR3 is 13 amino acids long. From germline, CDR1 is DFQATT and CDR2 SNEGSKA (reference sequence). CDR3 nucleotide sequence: TGCAGCGCAGAACCAGGGGGCTTGGGGGAGCAGTACTTC. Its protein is CSAEPGGLGEQYF.

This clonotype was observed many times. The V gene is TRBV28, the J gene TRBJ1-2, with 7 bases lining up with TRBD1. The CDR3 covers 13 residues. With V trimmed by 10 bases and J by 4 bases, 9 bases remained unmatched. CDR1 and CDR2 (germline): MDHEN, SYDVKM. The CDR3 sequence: CATSGTERYGYTF. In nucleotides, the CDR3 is TGTGCCACCTCCGGGACAGAGCGCTATGGCTACACCTTC.

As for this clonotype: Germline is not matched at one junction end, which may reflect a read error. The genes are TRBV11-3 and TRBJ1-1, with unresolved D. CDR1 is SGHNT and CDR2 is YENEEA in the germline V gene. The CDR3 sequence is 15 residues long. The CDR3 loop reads CASSLGGAPAIEALF. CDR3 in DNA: TGTGCCAGCAGCTTAGGAGGAGCGCCGGCCATTGAAGCTCTCTTT. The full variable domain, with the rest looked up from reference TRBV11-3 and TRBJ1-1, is EAGVVQSPRYKIIEKKQPVAFWCNPISGHNTLYWYLQNLGQGPELLIRYENEEAVDDSQLPKDRFSAERLKGVDSTLKIQPAELGDSAVYLCASSLGGAPAIEALFGQGTRLTVV.

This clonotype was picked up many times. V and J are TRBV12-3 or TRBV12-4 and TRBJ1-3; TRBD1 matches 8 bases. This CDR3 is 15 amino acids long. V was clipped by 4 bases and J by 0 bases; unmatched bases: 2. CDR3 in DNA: TGTGCCAGCAGTTGGACAGGGTTCTCTGGAAACACCATATATTTT. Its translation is CASSWTGFSGNTIYF.

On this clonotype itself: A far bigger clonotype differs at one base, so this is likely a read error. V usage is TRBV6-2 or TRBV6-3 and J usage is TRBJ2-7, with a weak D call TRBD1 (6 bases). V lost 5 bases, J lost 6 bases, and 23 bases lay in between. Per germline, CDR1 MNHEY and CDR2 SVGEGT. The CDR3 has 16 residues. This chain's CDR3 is CASSESGAGRVGEQYF. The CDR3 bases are TGTGCCAGCAGTGAATCAGGGGCCGGACGAGTTGGCGAGCAGTACTTC.

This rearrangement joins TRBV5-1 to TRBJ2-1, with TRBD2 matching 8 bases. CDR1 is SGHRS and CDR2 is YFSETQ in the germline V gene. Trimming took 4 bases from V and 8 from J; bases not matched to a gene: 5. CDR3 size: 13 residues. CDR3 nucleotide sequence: TGCGCCAGCAGCCCGACTAGCGTCGATGAGCAGTTCTTC. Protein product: CASSPTSVDEQFF.

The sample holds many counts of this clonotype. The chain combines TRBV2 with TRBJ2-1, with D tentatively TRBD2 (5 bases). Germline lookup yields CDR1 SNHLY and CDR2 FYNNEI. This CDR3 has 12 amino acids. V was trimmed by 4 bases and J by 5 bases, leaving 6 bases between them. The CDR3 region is CASSGGDNEQFF. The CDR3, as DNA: TGTGCCAGCAGTGGGGGAGACAATGAGCAGTTCTTC.

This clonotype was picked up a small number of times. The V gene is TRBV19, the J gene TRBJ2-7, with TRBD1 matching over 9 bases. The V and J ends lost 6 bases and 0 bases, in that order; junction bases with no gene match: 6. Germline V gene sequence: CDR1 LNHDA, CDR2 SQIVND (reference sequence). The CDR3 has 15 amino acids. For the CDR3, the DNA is TGTGCCAGTAGCGCGGGACAGGGTGGCTCCTACGAGCAGTACTTC. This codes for CASSAGQGGSYEQYF.

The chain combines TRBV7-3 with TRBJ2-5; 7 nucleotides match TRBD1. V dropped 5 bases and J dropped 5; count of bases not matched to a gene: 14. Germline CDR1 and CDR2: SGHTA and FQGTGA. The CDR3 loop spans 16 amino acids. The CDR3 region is CASSKLPGHRGETQYF. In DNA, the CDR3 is TGTGCCAGCAGCAAATTACCGGGACACAGGGGTGAGACCCAGTACTTC.

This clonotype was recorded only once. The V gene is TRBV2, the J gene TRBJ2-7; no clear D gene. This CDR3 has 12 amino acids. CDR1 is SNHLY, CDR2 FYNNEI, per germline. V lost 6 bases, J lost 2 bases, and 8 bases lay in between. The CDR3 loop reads CASSQATYEQYF. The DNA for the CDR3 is TGTGCCAGCAGCCAGGCTACCTACGAGCAGTACTTC.

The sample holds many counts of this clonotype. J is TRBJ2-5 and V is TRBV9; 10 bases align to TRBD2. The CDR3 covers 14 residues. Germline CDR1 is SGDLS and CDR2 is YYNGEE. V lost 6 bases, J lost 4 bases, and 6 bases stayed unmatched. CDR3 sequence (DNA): TGTGCCAGCACCCCGGGACTAGCGACAGAGACCCAGTACTTC. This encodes CASTPGLATETQYF.

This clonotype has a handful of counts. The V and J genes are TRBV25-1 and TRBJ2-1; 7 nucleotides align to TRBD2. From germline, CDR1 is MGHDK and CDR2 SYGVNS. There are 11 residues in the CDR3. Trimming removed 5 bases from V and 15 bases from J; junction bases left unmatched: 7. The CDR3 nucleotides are TGTGCCAGCAGTTCCCGGGGGGTGGGGTTCTTC. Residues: CASSSRGVGFF.

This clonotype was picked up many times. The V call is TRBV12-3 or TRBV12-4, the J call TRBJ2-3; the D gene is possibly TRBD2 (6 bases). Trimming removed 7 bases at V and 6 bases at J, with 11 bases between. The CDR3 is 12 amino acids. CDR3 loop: CASTLGTDTQYF. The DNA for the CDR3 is TGTGCCAGCACCCTCGGGACTGATACGCAGTATTTT.

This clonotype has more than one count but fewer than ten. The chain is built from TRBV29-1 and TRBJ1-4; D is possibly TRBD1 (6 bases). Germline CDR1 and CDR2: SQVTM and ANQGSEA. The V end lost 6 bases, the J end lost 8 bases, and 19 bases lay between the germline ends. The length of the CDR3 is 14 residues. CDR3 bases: TGCAGCGTCGAAACAGGGAGGGGCAGGGAAAAACTGTTTTTT. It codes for CSVETGRGREKLFF. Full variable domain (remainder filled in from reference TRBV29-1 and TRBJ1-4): SAVISQKPSRDICQRGTSLTIQCQVDSQVTMMFWYRQQPGQSLTLIATANQGSEATYESGFVIDKFPISRPNLTFSTLTVSNMSPEDSSIYLCSVETGRGREKLFFGSGTQLSVL.

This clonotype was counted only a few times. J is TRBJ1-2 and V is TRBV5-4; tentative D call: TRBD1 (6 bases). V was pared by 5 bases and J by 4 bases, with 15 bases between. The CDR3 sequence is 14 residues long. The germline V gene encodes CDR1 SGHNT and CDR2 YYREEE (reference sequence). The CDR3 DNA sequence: TGTGCCAGCAGAATACAGGGCTCCGTCTATGGCTACACCTTC. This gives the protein CASRIQGSVYGYTF. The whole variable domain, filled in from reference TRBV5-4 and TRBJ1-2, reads ETGVTQSPTHLIKTRGQQVTLRCSSQSGHNTVSWYQQALGQGPQFIFQYYREEENGRGNFPPRFSGLQFPNYSSELNVNALELDDSALYLCASRIQGSVYGYTFGSGTRLTVV.

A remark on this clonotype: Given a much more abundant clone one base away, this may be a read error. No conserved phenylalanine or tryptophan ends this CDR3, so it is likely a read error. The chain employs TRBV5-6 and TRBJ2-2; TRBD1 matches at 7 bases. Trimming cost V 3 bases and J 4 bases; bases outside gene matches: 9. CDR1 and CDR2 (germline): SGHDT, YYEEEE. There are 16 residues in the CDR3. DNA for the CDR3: TGTGCCAGCAGCTCGCTACGGGACAGTCTCACCGGGGAGCTGTTTCTT. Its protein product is CASSSLRDSLTGELFL.